This T cell receptor beta chain originates from a study of blood T cell repertoires in COVID-19. Cohort 3 donors were reported recovered after two negative PCRs, clearance, or symptom resolution. The V gene end was trimmed by 3 bases and the J gene end by 9 bases; junction bases not matched to a gene: 9. This CDR3 is built from 15 residues. Germline V gene sequence: CDR1 ENHRY, CDR2 SYGVKD. Per the original methods: It was from reference gene primer amplification that nucleated cell counts were estimated. Some clones are missing from TCRdb's copy, which holds only in-frame ones; the method was immunoSEQ multiplex PCR. V and J calls and clone size follow that table, whereas D and trimming were derived from the DNA. Of approximately 230,000 clones listed, about 80% are singletons.

The genes are TRBV10-3 and TRBJ2-1, with 9 positions matching TRBD2. This TCR was recovered from a man aged 40-50 years who had recovered from COVID-19. The sequenced material came from PBMCs or T cells enriched from blood (not recorded which). This chain's CDR3 is CAISDIAGEGAEQFF. CDR3 bases: TGTGCCATCAGTGACATAGCGGGAGAGGGTGCTGAGCAGTTCTTC.